Below are 5 T cell receptor beta chains sequenced from a single sample in a study of T cell responses to AZD1222 COVID-19 vaccine listed by TCRdb under 2021. According to the study, the label for this sample's time point signals: baseline before first vaccination. The library relied on the immunoSEQ multiplex PCR assay. The immuneACCESS repertoire file appears here via TCRdb, limited to in-frame rearrangements. These files lack a portion of the clones; in checked studies, under half of the deficit traces to unresolved V genes, and the cause of the others is not known. This sample holds more than 150,000 clones; approximately 94% were observed only once. The ten largest make up approximately 9.6% of the sample. Sequenced here: peripheral blood, sampled on day 0 of AZD1222 vaccination. Receptor source: an adult in good health.

V gene TRBV9 combines with J gene TRBJ2-1, with 7 bases fitting TRBD1. The germline gives CDR1 SGDLS, CDR2 YYNGEE. V shed 2 bases, J shed 8 bases, and the junction held 10 bases outside the gene matches. The CDR3 loop spans 15 amino acids. The CDR3 sequence is CASSVGQALRDEQFF. The CDR3 DNA sequence: TGTGCCAGCAGCGTCGGACAGGCCCTACGCGATGAGCAGTTCTTC.

V and J are TRBV20-1 and TRBJ2-1; TRBD2 matches at 8 bases. V was clipped by 3 bases and J by 0 bases; unmatched bases: 7. Looked up from germline, CDR1 is DFQATT and CDR2 is SNEGSKA (reference sequence). The CDR3 spans 16 residues. Here the CDR3 DNA reads TGCAGTGCTAGTGGGGCGGGAGGCCTCTCCTACAATGAGCAGTTCTTC. It specifies CSASGAGGLSYNEQFF.

V is TRBV27 and J is TRBJ1-6; weak D call: TRBD1 (6 bases). The CDR3 is 15 residues long. Germline V CDR1 and CDR2: MNHEY, SMNVEV (reference sequence). Trimming shortened V by 6 bases and J by 5 bases, and 14 bases separated the two germline ends. CDR3 residues: CASSTGKRDNSPLHF. The CDR3 nucleotides read TGTGCCAGCAGCACAGGGAAGAGGGATAATTCACCCCTCCACTTT.

This chain connects TRBV19 to TRBJ2-5; possible D gene TRBD2, 5 bases. Germline assignment: CDR1 LNHDA and CDR2 SQIVND (reference sequence). The germline V and J ends were trimmed by 3 bases and 2 bases, with 34 bases remaining between them. This CDR3 comprises 22 residues. The chain's CDR3 is CASSMWSGERLLQTLEQETQYF. CDR3 DNA: TGTGCCAGTAGTATGTGGAGTGGGGAGCGGTTGCTACAAACCTTGGAACAAGAGACCCAGTACTTC.

The DNA of the CDR3 is TGTGCCAGCAGCGTAGACAGCAACTATGGCTACACCTTC. The encoded protein is CASSVDSNYGYTF. V usage is TRBV9 and J usage is TRBJ1-2; D remains ambiguous. V was cut by 0 bases and J by 2 bases, with 5 bases left in between. This CDR3 is built from 13 residues. Germline CDR1 SGDLS, CDR2 YYNGEE.